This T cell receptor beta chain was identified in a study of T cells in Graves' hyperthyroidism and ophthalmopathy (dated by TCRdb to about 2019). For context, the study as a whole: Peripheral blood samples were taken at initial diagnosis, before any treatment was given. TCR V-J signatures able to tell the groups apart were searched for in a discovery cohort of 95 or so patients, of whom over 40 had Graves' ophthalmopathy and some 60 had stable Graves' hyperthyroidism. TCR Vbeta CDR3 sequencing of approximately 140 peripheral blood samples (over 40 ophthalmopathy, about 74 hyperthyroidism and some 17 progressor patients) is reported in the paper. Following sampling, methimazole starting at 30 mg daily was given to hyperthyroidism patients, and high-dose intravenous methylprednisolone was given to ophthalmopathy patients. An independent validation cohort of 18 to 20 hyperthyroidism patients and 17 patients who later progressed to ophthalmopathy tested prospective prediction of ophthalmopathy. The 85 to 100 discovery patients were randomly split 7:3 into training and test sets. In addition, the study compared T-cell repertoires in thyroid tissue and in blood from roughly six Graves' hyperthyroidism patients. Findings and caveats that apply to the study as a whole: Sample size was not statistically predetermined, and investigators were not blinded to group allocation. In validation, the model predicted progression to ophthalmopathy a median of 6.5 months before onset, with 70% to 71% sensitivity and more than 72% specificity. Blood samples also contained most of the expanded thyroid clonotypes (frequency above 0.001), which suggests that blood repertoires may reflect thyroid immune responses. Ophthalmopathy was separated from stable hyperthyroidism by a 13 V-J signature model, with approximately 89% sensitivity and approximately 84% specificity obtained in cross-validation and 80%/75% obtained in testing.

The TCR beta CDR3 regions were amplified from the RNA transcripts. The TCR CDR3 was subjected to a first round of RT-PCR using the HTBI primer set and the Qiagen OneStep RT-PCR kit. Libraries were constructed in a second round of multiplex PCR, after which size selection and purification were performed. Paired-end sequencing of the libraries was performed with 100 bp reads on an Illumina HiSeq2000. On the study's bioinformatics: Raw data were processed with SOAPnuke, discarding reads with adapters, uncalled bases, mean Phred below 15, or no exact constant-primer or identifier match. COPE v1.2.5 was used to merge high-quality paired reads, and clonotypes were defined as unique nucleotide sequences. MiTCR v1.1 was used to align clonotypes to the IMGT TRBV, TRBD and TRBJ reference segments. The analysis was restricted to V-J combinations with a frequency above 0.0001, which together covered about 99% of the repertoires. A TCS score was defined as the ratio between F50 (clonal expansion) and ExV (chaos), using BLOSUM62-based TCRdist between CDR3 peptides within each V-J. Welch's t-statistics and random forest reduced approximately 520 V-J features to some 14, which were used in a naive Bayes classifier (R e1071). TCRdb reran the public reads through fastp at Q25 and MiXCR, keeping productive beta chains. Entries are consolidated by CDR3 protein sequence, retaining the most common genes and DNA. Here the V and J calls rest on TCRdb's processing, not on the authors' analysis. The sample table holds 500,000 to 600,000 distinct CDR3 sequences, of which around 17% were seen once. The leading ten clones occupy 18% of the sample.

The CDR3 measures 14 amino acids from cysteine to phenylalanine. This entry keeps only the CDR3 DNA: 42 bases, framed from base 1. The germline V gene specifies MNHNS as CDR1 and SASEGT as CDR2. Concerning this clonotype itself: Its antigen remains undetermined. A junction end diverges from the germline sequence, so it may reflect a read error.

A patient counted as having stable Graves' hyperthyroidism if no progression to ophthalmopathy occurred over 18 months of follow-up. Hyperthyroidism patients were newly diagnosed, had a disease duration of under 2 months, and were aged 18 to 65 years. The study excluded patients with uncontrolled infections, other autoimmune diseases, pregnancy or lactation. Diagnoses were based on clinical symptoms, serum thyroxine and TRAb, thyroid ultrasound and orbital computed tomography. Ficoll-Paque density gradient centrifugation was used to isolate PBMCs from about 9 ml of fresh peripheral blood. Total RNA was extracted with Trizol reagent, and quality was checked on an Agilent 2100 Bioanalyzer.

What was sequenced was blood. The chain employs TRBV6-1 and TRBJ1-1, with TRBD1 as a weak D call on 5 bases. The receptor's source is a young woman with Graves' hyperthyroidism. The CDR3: CASSTSGGNTGAFF. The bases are TGTGCCAGCAGTACGAGTGGGGGGAACACTGGAGCTTTCTTT.